This is a list of T cell receptor beta chains from one sample in a study of T cells in Graves' hyperthyroidism and ophthalmopathy. TCRdb called the multiplex PCR reads again in MiXCR, with one record for every CDR3 protein. The data contain a few hundred thousand distinct CDR3 sequences, just over 45% of them singletons. Sequenced material: peripheral blood or thyroid tissue (not recorded which). The receptors originated from an adult woman with Graves' disease, either hyperthyroidism or ophthalmopathy (not recorded which). The CDR3 runs from the conserved cysteine through the conserved F or W. The order of the fields is J gene, V gene, D gene, clone size, CDR3 DNA, CDR3 protein. D genes are given only for firm matches. The size field is filled for only some rows; it gives once, few, many or a size class.

TRBJ1-1	TRBV5-6	TRBD1	many	TGTGCCAGCAGCTCAGGGACAGGGGGAAACACTGAAGCTTTCTTT	CASSSGTGGNTEAFF
TRBJ1-4	TRBV10-1	-	once	TGCGCCAGCAGCCCCGGGGGGACCATAGGAGAAAAACTGTTTTTT	CASSPGGTIGEKLFF
TRBJ2-7	TRBV29-1	TRBD1	-	TGCAGCGTTGCGCCCGGGACAGGGGACTTCGAGCAGTACTTC	CSVAPGTGDFEQYF
TRBJ1-1	TRBV29-1	TRBD1	many	TGCAGCGTTGACAGGGGGATGAACACTGAAGCTTTCTTT	CSVDRGMNTEAFF
TRBJ2-6	TRBV19	TRBD1	many	TGTGCCAGTAGTCCCTATGGACAGGGACGCTCTGGGGCCAACGTCCTGACTTTC	CASSPYGQGRSGANVLTF
TRBJ1-4	TRBV20-1	-	-	TGCAGTGCTGGCCGACTGAATGAAAAACTGTTTTTT	CSAGRLNEKLFF
TRBJ2-5	TRBV20-1	TRBD2	many	TGCAGTGCTAGAGTATGGGGCGGGAGAGGTGAGACCCAGTACTTC	CSARVWGGRGETQYF
TRBJ2-1	TRBV7-9	TRBD2	-	TGTGCCAGCAGCCCACTGGGCCCGGGACTAGCGGATAAGCAGTTCTTC	CASSPLGPGLADKQFF
TRBJ2-5	TRBV10-1	TRBD2	-	TGCGCCAGCAGCGGGACTAGCGGGATTGAGACCCAGTACTTC	CASSGTSGIETQYF
TRBJ2-7	TRBV29-1	-	-	TGCAGCGTCCTCACCGGTCGGGACACTTACGAGCAGTACTTC	CSVLTGRDTYEQYF
TRBJ2-7	TRBV6-1	-	many	TGTGCCAGCAGTGAAGGGAACGAGAGCTACGAGCAGTACTTC	CASSEGNESYEQYF
TRBJ1-2	TRBV28	TRBD1	many	TGTGCCAGCAGCAAGGGGACAGGGGGCGTCTATGGCTACACCTTC	CASSKGTGGVYGYTF
TRBJ2-7	TRBV4-1	TRBD1	many	TGCGCCAGCAGCCAGCTCCGGGACAGCACCTACGAGCAGTACTTC	CASSQLRDSTYEQYF
TRBJ1-1	TRBV7-6	TRBD1	few	TGTGCCAGCAGCCTTCGACAGGGGGGAATGGGCACTGAAGCTTTCTTT	CASSLRQGGMGTEAFF
TRBJ2-2	TRBV2	TRBD2	many	TGTGCCAGCAGCAGTAGCGGGATTACCGGGGAGCTGTTTTTT	CASSSSGITGELFF